Presented here are 19 T cell receptor beta chains from one specimen sequenced in a study of blood T cells in healthy people across ages. It was with a sample-barcoded 5' primer and a J-beta primer mix that a second PCR of roughly 7 to 12 cycles was run. MiXCR, applied by TCRdb to the 5' RACE reads, yields one record per CDR3 protein. In the table there are over a million distinct CDR3 sequences, less than 50% of which are singletons. Sequencing was carried out using blood. The receptors were gathered from a woman aged 55-70 years in good health.

The chain links TRBV20-1 to TRBJ2-3; 9 bases are a match to TRBD1. V trimming: 7 bases; J trimming: 2 bases; junction bases outside the gene matches: 16. This CDR3 is built from 17 residues. CDR1 and CDR2 from the germline V gene are DFQATT and SNEGSKA (reference sequence). The CDR3 DNA follows: TGCAGTGGCTCGACAGGGGGACGGAGTAGCCCCACAGATACGCAGTATTTT. This gives the protein CSGSTGGRSSPTDTQYF.

This chain uses TRBV7-9 with TRBJ2-5, with TRBD2 matching 13 bases. The J call may be mistaken, given a closer DNA end match to TRBJ2-7. The germline gives CDR1 SEHNR, CDR2 FQNEAQ (reference sequence). The CDR3 has 16 residues. CDR3 DNA sequence: TGTGCCAGCAGCCCCGCTTGGACTAGCGGGAGACACGAGCAGTACTTC. Protein product: CASSPAWTSGRHEQYF.

This clonotype has more than one count but fewer than ten. This chain joins TRBV24-1 and TRBJ2-1; 14 bases are shared with TRBD2. Per the germline V gene, CDR1 is KGHDR and CDR2 is SFDVKD. Trimming took 3 bases from V and 6 from J; bases not matched to a gene: 6. The CDR3 sequence is 17 residues long. CDR3: CATSDQRLAGGRNEQFF. As DNA, the CDR3 is TGTGCCACCAGTGATCAAAGACTAGCGGGAGGGCGCAATGAGCAGTTCTTC.

J is TRBJ2-7 and V is TRBV7-9; TRBD2 matches at 9 bases. After removal of 4 bases from V and 3 bases from J, the junction contained 10 bases not matched to a gene. The CDR3 contains 16 residues. The germline gives CDR1 SEHNR, CDR2 FQNEAQ (reference sequence). The CDR3, as DNA: TGTGCCAGCAGCTCCCGACCTGGGACTAGCAGCTACGAGCAGTACTTC. This sequence encodes CASSSRPGTSSYEQYF.

The chain recombines TRBV19 with TRBJ1-2; the match to TRBD1 covers 7 bases. V was pared by 4 bases and J by 7 bases, with 6 bases of the junction left unmatched. Per the germline V gene, CDR1 is LNHDA and CDR2 is SQIVND (reference sequence). The CDR3 is 13 residues long. The CDR3 loop is CASSRRQGGGYTF. The CDR3 nucleotides are TGTGCCAGTAGTAGACGACAGGGTGGTGGCTACACCTTC.

V usage is TRBV29-1 and J usage is TRBJ2-7; 12 bases fit TRBD1. Germline CDR1 and CDR2: SQVTM and ANQGSEA. V shed 4 bases, J shed 2 bases, and the junction held 6 bases outside the gene matches. The CDR3 spans 15 residues. The CDR3 DNA follows: TGCAGCGTTGCGGCCCGGGACAGGGGGCCCTACGAGCAGTACTTC. This sequence encodes CSVAARDRGPYEQYF.

The genes are TRBV7-8 and TRBJ2-3; 9 bases fit TRBD2. J gave up 1 base and V 3 bases, and 11 bases lay outside the gene matches. This CDR3 is 18 amino acids long. Germline CDR1 reads SGHVS; CDR2 reads FQNEAQ. CDR3 in DNA: TGTGCCAGCAGCTTGCGGTCGGCGGGAGGGATAGGCACAGATACGCAGTATTTT. Translated, it gives CASSLRSAGGIGTDTQYF.

This clonotype has a count of ten or more. This chain uses TRBV4-2 with TRBJ2-7, with D perhaps matching TRBD1 (5 bases). V dropped 0 bases and J dropped 0 bases, with 9 bases sitting between them. Germline-derived CDR1 and CDR2 are LGHNA and YNFKEQ. CDR3 length equals 15 residues. CDR3 in amino acids: CASSQDEGDSYEQYF. The DNA for the CDR3 is TGTGCCAGCAGCCAAGATGAAGGGGACTCCTACGAGCAGTACTTC.

CDR3 region: CASSITGLGADTQYF. CDR3 nucleotides: TGCGCCAGCAGCATAACAGGGTTAGGAGCGGATACGCAGTATTTT. This chain links TRBV5-1 with TRBJ2-3; the D gene is possibly TRBD1 (6 bases). This CDR3 region has 15 residues. The V end lost 4 bases, the J end lost 6 bases, and 18 bases lay between the germline ends. Per the germline V gene, CDR1 is SGHRS and CDR2 is YFSETQ.

This clonotype was observed once. This rearrangement joins TRBV6-2 or TRBV6-3 to TRBJ2-7; D gene uncertain. CDR3 length: 16 amino acids. V lost 2 bases and J 4 bases, leaving 18 bases between the germline ends. CDR1 and CDR2 from the germline V gene are MNHEY and SVGEGT. CDR3 region: CASSYEGLVSFYEQYF. The CDR3 DNA reads as TGTGCCAGCAGTTACGAAGGTCTAGTCTCCTTTTACGAGCAGTACTTC.

This clonotype was observed many times. The chain employs TRBV9 and TRBJ2-7; 8 positions match TRBD1. Germline CDR1 and CDR2: SGDLS and YYNGEE. J gave up 3 bases and V 4 bases, and 9 bases lay outside the gene matches. The CDR3 is 15 amino acids. CDR3 amino acids: CASSITGQGFYEQYF. In DNA, the CDR3 is TGTGCCAGCAGCATTACCGGACAGGGTTTCTACGAGCAGTACTTC.

The genes are TRBV5-6 and TRBJ2-5; no clear D. Germline assignment: CDR1 SGHDT and CDR2 YYEEEE. This CDR3 has 14 amino acids. V shed 1 base and J shed 3 bases, with 10 bases lying between them. CDR3 amino acids: CASSLLAGKETQYF. In nucleotides, the CDR3 is TGTGCCAGCAGCTTGTTGGCCGGAAAAGAGACCCAGTACTTC.

This clonotype was recorded many times. This rearrangement joins TRBV5-1 to TRBJ2-7; 10 bases fit TRBD2. After removal of 1 base from V and 4 bases from J, the junction contained 5 bases not matched to a gene. The CDR3 consists of 15 residues. Germline V gene lookup returns CDR1 SGHRS and CDR2 YFSETQ. The CDR3 sequence is CASSLSSGSRYEQYF. The CDR3 DNA reads as TGCGCCAGCAGCTTGTCTAGCGGGAGTAGATACGAGCAGTACTTC.

This sequence joins TRBV3-1 and TRBJ2-4, with 9 bases that match TRBD2. The DNA end lines up better with TRBJ2-7; the J call may be wrong. CDR1 is LGHDT and CDR2 is YNNKEL in the germline V gene (reference sequence). There are 17 residues in the CDR3. In nucleotides, the CDR3 is TGTGCCAGCAGCCAATACACTAGCGGGCAGAGGTTCAACGAGCAGTACTTC. Amino acids: CASSQYTSGQRFNEQYF.

V gene TRBV2 combines with J gene TRBJ2-6; D is tentatively TRBD1 or TRBD2 (5 bases each). The CDR3 loop spans 14 amino acids. V lost 8 bases, J lost 3 bases, and 11 bases lay in between. Germline V gene lookup returns CDR1 SNHLY and CDR2 FYNNEI. CDR3 loop: CASVGRVGANVLTF. The DNA of the CDR3 is TGTGCCAGCGTGGGACGGGTTGGGGCCAACGTCCTGACTTTC.

The rearrangement uses TRBV9 and TRBJ1-2; D is undetermined. The CDR3 length is 14 residues. Trimming shortened V by 0 bases and J by 4 bases, and 10 bases separated the two germline ends. The germline V gene encodes CDR1 SGDLS and CDR2 YYNGEE. CDR3 sequence: CASSVVEHPYGYTF. CDR3 bases: TGTGCCAGCAGCGTAGTAGAGCATCCCTATGGCTACACCTTC.

CDR3 DNA: TGCAGCGTTGAAACTAGGGGACACAGCTACGAGCAGTACTTC. This codes for CSVETRGHSYEQYF. The V and J genes are TRBV29-1 and TRBJ2-7, with a tentative D call TRBD1 (6 bases). The germline gives CDR1 SQVTM, CDR2 ANQGSEA. The CDR3 covers 14 residues. Trimming shortened V by 2 bases and J by 3 bases, and 14 bases separated the two germline ends.

For this clonotype: Just one base apart from a much larger clone, this may be a read error. The chain uses TRBV4-2 and TRBJ2-5; D not resolved. The J call may be mistaken, given a closer DNA end match to TRBJ2-1. Germline V gene data show CDR1 as LGHNA and CDR2 as YNFKEQ. The CDR3 runs 14 residues. As DNA, the CDR3 is TGTGCCAGCAGCCAATCGGCCCTCCAAGAGACCCAGTTCTTC. The encoded protein is CASSQSALQETQFF.

J is TRBJ2-4 and V is TRBV21-1; the table's D call, TRBD2, has no DNA check behind it. The last part of the DNA fits TRBJ2-5 better; the J call may be wrong. TRBV21-1 is shown as a pseudogene. The CDR3 is made up of 16 amino acids. The CDR3, as DNA: TGTGCCTGCAGCCTTCATAGGAGGTATCGACAAGAGACCCAGTACTTC. It specifies CACSLHRRYRQETQYF.